This T cell receptor (beta chain) was retrieved from a study of blood T cells in healthy people across ages (dated by TCRdb to the mid-2010s). Concerning the study at large: In model experiments, template switching captured about one uniquely barcoded TCR beta cDNA molecule for every two T cells. Four age groups were formed from the donors: young (average 16 years), middle-aged (approximately 42), aged (around 62) and long-lived (less than 85). Age-related changes in TCR beta repertoire diversity were measured in the study by deep sequencing normalized with unique cDNA molecular identifiers. For two donors (one aged 18 to 30 and one aged 80 or older), the study analyzed two additional independent replicas of 1 million unique cDNA reads from the same blood draw. Donors of different ages were randomly distributed across sequencing lanes to avoid experimental bias.

Trimming costs V 6 bases and J 3 bases, and their ends lie 15 bases apart. From a lookup of the germline V gene, CDR1 and CDR2 are SGHTA and FQGNSA. Counted from cysteine to phenylalanine, this CDR3 has 15 amino acids. Only the CDR3 part of the read is kept: 45 bases, read in frame from the first base. For this clonotype: Its cognate antigen has yet to be identified. The input lacks base qualities; no much larger clone sits a single base away.

The donors were roughly 38 Caucasian individuals from Russia, aged roughly 6 to 100 years, who were systemically healthy. Ten milliliters of peripheral blood were collected from each donor into EDTA-treated Vacutainer tubes. Ficoll-Paque density-gradient centrifugation was used to isolate PBMCs, with at least 7 million obtained per sample. Total RNA, at least 5 micrograms per sample, was extracted from PBMCs with Trizol reagent. The percentages of naive CD45RAhigh/CD27high T cells were determined by flow cytometry on a PBMC aliquot from every donor. Broad study findings and their caveats: Since profiling was done on bulk unsorted PBMCs, naive and antigen-experienced compartments could not be conclusively compared. Compared with the aged group, more naive CD4+ T cells, fewer expanded clones and increased TCR diversity were shown by the long-lived group, suggesting age selection. Observed TCR beta diversity correlated strongly with the percentage of naive T cells measured by flow cytometry. As age increased, observed TCR beta diversity per million T cells dropped in a roughly linear way, and a significant reduction was already evident by age 40. Because donor CMV infection status was unknown, age-related changes in expanded clonotypes were potentially confounded. Total diversity estimates from one million sequenced T cells were considered lower bounds and underestimates.

The protocol used for the library was 5' RACE. The reads were generated on an Illumina HiSeq 2500. A second roughly 7 to 11 cycle PCR used a sample-barcoded 5' primer and a J-beta primer mix. A unique molecular identifier was introduced onto each TCR beta cDNA molecule by a template-switch 5' adaptor carrying 12 random nucleotides. Each sample yielded at least 2.5 million CDR3-containing paired-end reads. All of the RNA was converted into first-strand cDNA using the Mint cDNA synthesis kit, with a TRBC-specific oligonucleotide serving as the primer. Following uracil-DNA glycosylase treatment, a first 18-cycle PCR with universal primers M1SS and BC2_uni_R was performed on all cDNA. The source study handled its data this way. For normalization, 1 million high-quality reads were randomly selected from each sample, with every read carrying a distinct molecular identifier. Instead of being binned into consensus sequences, reads that shared molecular identifiers were thrown out. MiTCR, set to a Q25 quality threshold and the strictest error-elimination algorithm, was used for CDR3 identification, clonotype clustering and error correction. A nonparametric unseen species model using Euler transformation provided a lower-bound estimate of total TCR beta diversity. The raw public data were reprocessed by TCRdb itself: fastp quality trimming at Q25, MiXCR clonotype calling, in-frame beta chains only. One record per CDR3 amino acid sequence lists the most common genes and DNA. These V and J calls rely on TCRdb rather than the paper's analysis. This sample holds 790,000 or so distinct CDR3 sequences; roughly 56% were observed only once. The ten largest account for about 26% of the sample.

The sample consisted of blood. This clonotype originated in a man aged 40-55 years in good health. The sequence joins TRBV7-2 to TRBJ2-1; the D call could be TRBD1 or TRBD2, with each sharing 5 bases. The CDR3 region has the sequence CASSSIRDGYNEQFF. Here is the DNA: TGTGCCAGCAGTTCCATCCGGGACGGCTACAATGAGCAGTTCTTC. The variable domain in full, with residues beyond the CDR3 obtained from the reference TRBV7-2 and TRBJ2-1 genes, is GAGVSQSPSNKVTEKGKDVELRCDPISGHTALYWYRQSLGQGLEFLIYFQGNSAPDKSGLPSDRFSAERTGGSVSTLTIQRTQQEDSAVYLCASSSIRDGYNEQFFGPGTRLTVL.